These T cell receptor beta chains were read from a single sample in a study of early T cells in non-severe SARS-CoV-2 infection. TCRdb itself ran the 5' RACE reads through MiXCR, one entry per CDR3 protein. The table includes roughly 50,000 distinct CDR3 sequences, approximately 8% detected once. The sequenced sample consisted of whole blood. Receptors originate from an adult who was a healthcare worker with PCR-confirmed SARS-CoV-2 infection or an uninfected control (not recorded which). CDR3s include the opening cysteine and the closing phenylalanine or tryptophan. The D gene is left open where the match is weak. Some rows have no size entry. The others give once, few or many, or a class for an expanded clone.

TRBD1 . TRBJ2-3 TRBV3-1 TGTGCCAGCAGCGGACAGGGAGGAACAGATACGCAGTATTTT CASSGQGGTDTQYF
. . TRBJ2-7 TRBV6-6 TGTGCCAGCAGTTACTCGCGGCAGGACGAGCAGTACTTC CASSYSRQDEQYF
. many TRBJ1-2 TRBV18 TGTGCCAGCTCACAGGACAGTAACTATGGCTACACCTTC CASSQDSNYGYTF
. . TRBJ2-5 TRBV5-1 TGCGCCAGCAGCTCTCCGCCTACACAAGAGACCCAGTACTTC CASSSPPTQETQYF
. many TRBJ1-2 TRBV12-5 TGTGCTAGTGGGGAGACCGGGGGATTCTATGGCTACACCTTC CASGETGGFYGYTF
. many TRBJ1-1 TRBV5-1 TGCGCCAGCAGCCCCGTCGGGGGGCGAAGGGGTTCGAGCACTGAAGCTTTCTTT CASSPVGGRRGSSTEAFF
. few TRBJ2-3 TRBV30 TGTGCCTGGAGTAGCGACTTCGAGGATACGCAGTATTTT CAWSSDFEDTQYF
. . TRBJ1-3 TRBV2 TGTGCCAGCAGTCGAGGTTACCGGGACCGAAGCTCTGGAAACACCATATATTTT CASSRGYRDRSSGNTIYF
. many TRBJ2-5 TRBV2 TGTGCCAGCAGTGTAGGAGGGAGCACGAAGACCCAGTACTTC CASSVGGSTKTQYF
TRBD1 many TRBJ2-5 TRBV18 TGTGCCAGCTCATCCAGGGGGTACCAAGAGACCCAGTACTTC CASSSRGYQETQYF
. many TRBJ2-6 TRBV6-1 TGTGCCAGCAGTGAAATTCACCGGATGTCCAACGTCCTGACTTTC CASSEIHRMSNVLTF
TRBD1 many TRBJ1-5 TRBV10-3 TGTGCCATCAGCCAGACAGGGAATAGCAATCAGCCCCAGCATTTT CAISQTGNSNQPQHF
TRBD2 . TRBJ2-1 TRBV7-2 TGTGCCAGCAGCTCCCCCGGACTAGCGGGGGGAGGTGAGCAGTTCTTC CASSSPGLAGGGEQFF
. few TRBJ2-5 TRBV4-3 TGCGCCAGCAGCCAAGAATCGTTCCGGGAGACCCAGTACTTC CASSQESFRETQYF
. . TRBJ2-7 TRBV4-3 TGCGCCAGCAGCCAAGCGGGGGCAGGGACCTACGAGCAGTACTTC CASSQAGAGTYEQYF
. medium-sized TRBJ1-4 TRBV12-5 TGTGCTAGTGTCTCTGGGTCTAATGAAAAACTGTTTTTT CASVSGSNEKLFF
. . TRBJ1-6 TRBV7-2 TGTGCCATCAGAGAGAATAATTCACCCCTCCACTTT CAIRENNSPLHF
TRBD1 few TRBJ2-7 TRBV10-3 TGTGCCATCAGTGAGTCTAGGGGGCTTGAGCAGTACTTC CAISESRGLEQYF
TRBD2 many TRBJ2-1 TRBV6-4 TGTGCCAGCAGTGCCGGGACTAGCGGGGGGGCCAATGAGCAGTTCTTC CASSAGTSGGANEQFF
TRBD1 . TRBJ2-7 TRBV7-9 TGTGCCAGCAGCTCGCTGAACCGGGACAGGGGGCGACTAGTGGTCTACGAGCAGTACTTC CASSSLNRDRGRLVVYEQYF
. few TRBJ1-5 TRBV11-2 TGTGCCAGCAGCCCCGCCGGAAATAGCAATCAGCCCCAGCATTTT CASSPAGNSNQPQHF
. few TRBJ1-6 TRBV11-2 TGTGCCAGCAGCCACACGGGACCGATAAATTCACCCCTCCACTTT CASSHTGPINSPLHF
. few TRBJ2-1 TRBV19 TGTGCCAGAAGGCCAGGGGCAGGGGATTTCCACAATGAGCAGTTCTTC CARRPGAGDFHNEQFF
TRBD1 . TRBJ1-1 TRBV7-6 TGTGCCAGCAGCTTCGCAGACAGGGGCAACACTGAAGCTTTCTTT CASSFADRGNTEAFF
TRBD2 few TRBJ2-3 TRBV23-1 TGCGCCAGCAGCTCGGGGGGGGCGATGGGCACAGATACGCAGTATTTT CASSSGGAMGTDTQYF
. . TRBJ2-1 TRBV2 TGTGCCAGCAGGAGGGGGGGGAGCTCTAATGAGCAGTTCTTC CASRRGGSSNEQFF
. many TRBJ1-3 TRBV7-2 TGTGCCAGCAGCTTAGAGTTAGGGTGGTCCGGAAACACCATATATTTT CASSLELGWSGNTIYF
. many TRBJ1-1 TRBV18 TGTGCCAGCTCACGGGACCCGAACACTGAAGCTTTCTTT CASSRDPNTEAFF
. . TRBJ1-1 TRBV18 TGTGCCAGCTCACCCACCAGGATGAACACTGAAGCTTTCTTT CASSPTRMNTEAFF
. . TRBJ1-6 TRBV2 TGTGCCAGCAGCTTGGCTGGAAGGAGCTCCTATAATTCACCCCTCCACTTT CASSLAGRSSYNSPLHF
. . TRBJ2-7 TRBV29-1 TGCAGCGTTAAAAGGGGTTCCTACGAGCAGTACTTC CSVKRGSYEQYF
. many TRBJ1-4 TRBV5-1 TGCGCCAGCAGCCCGGACAATAATGAAAAACTGTTTTTT CASSPDNNEKLFF
. few TRBJ2-3 TRBV7-8 TGTGCCAGCAGCTTAGCCTCAGTGGCTCTGACGTCTAACACAGATACGCAGTATTTT CASSLASVALTSNTDTQYF
. few TRBJ2-2 TRBV11-1 TGTGCCAGCAGCTCAGATTCGGCGAACACCGGGGAGCTGTTTTTT CASSSDSANTGELFF
TRBD1 . TRBJ2-5 TRBV25-1 TGTGCCAGCAGTGAAGACAGGGGGTTGGAGACCCAGTACTTC CASSEDRGLETQYF
. medium-sized TRBJ1-5 TRBV6-1 TGTGCCAGCAGTGGAGTCTCGGGGATTTCACAGCCCCAGCATTTT CASSGVSGISQPQHF
. . TRBJ1-2 TRBV6-2/TRBV6-3 TGTGCCAGCAGTTCCCTCTCAGGGCTACCGTACTATGGCTACACCTTC CASSSLSGLPYYGYTF
. . TRBJ1-3 TRBV19 TGTGCCAGTAGCCGGGACGGGATGTACTCTGGAAACACCATATATTTT CASSRDGMYSGNTIYF
. . TRBJ2-7 TRBV19 TGTGCCAGTTGCCCGACCCTAGGCTACGAGCAGTACTTC CASCPTLGYEQYF
. . TRBJ2-7 TRBV7-2 TGTGCCAGCAGACCCTCCTGGGGGAGGTACGAGCAGTACTTC CASRPSWGRYEQYF
TRBD1 many TRBJ1-6 TRBV9 TGTGCCAGCAGCGCAGAGGGGACAGCTGCAGATTCACCCCTCCACTTT CASSAEGTAADSPLHF